The TCR beta chain described here comes from a study of blood T cell repertoires in COVID-19. This clone occurred a few times. Sequenced by immunoSEQ multiplex PCR; TCRdb stores in-frame clones only, minus some. The sample includes about 110,000 clones, 80% to 90% seen only once; the top ten take about 34%. Sequencing was done on a sample of peripheral blood. The source of this sequence is a woman of 80 years or more with acute or convalescent COVID-19.

CDR3 sequence (DNA): TGTGCCAGCAGTAAAGACCCAGGGGGCAACACTGAAGCTTTCTTT. Translation gives CASSKDPGGNTEAFF. The chain combines TRBV2 with TRBJ1-1; 8 positions match TRBD1. V shed 5 bases and J 2 bases; nucleotides not matched to a gene: 7. CDR1 is SNHLY and CDR2 is FYNNEI in the germline V gene. The CDR3 consists of 15 residues.